This T cell receptor (beta chain) comes out of a study of shared clonotypes between healthy human individuals. The V gene's germline CDR1 is MDHEN and CDR2 SYDVKM. The CDR3 has 17 residues. V was clipped by 0 bases and J by 0 bases, with 14 bases between them. In its sample, this clone was seen a few times. Sequencing was performed with immunoSEQ multiplex PCR; in TCRdb, only in-frame clones are kept and a portion is missing. The table has fewer than 600,000 clones, around 81% seen once; the top ten hold about 12%. The sequence was collected from a woman aged 40 to 50 in good health. Some clones in this sample may be carry-over from other donors' samples. The rearrangement joins TRBV28 to TRBJ2-5, with TRBD1 as a possible D gene (6 bases). The sequenced material came from PBMCs. CDR3 protein: CASSLWRRGRDQETQYF. The CDR3 region has the DNA TGTGCCAGCAGTTTATGGCGTAGGGGGAGAGACCAAGAGACCCAGTACTTC.